This T cell receptor (beta chain) was sequenced for a study of blood T cell repertoires in COVID-19. Study context: T cells, B-cell-depleted T cells, or PBMCs provided the cDNA or gDNA that served as material.

Assay: immunoSEQ multiplex PCR; the TCRdb copy retains only in-frame clones and omits some. Of about 300,000 clones detected, 89% appear once; the ten largest clones hold 1.5% to 2%. The CDR3 sequence is 13 residues long. CDR1 is SGHKS, CDR2 YYEKEE, per germline (reference sequence). Between the trimmed V and J ends, which lost 6 bases and 7 bases, there was a span of 16 bases. Seattle cases were enrolled at active infection and followed longitudinally. Sequencing used peripheral blood. The TCR was taken from a woman in her 30s with COVID-19, enrolled during active disease. The V and J genes are TRBV5-5 and TRBJ1-1; no firm D call. CDR3 protein: CASTGMLEGEAFF. The DNA of the CDR3 is TGTGCCAGCACCGGGATGCTAGAAGGTGAAGCTTTCTTT.